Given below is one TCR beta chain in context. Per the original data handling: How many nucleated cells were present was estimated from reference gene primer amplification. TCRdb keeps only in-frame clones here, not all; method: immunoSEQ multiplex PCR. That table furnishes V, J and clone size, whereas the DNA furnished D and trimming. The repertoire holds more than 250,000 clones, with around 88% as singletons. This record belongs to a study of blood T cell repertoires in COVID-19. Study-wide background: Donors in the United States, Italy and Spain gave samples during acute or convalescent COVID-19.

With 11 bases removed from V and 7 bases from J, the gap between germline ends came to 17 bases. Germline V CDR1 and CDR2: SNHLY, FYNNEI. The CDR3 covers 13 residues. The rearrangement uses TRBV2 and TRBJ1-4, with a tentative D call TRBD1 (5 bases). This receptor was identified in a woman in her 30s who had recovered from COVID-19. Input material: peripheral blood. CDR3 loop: CASKGQGGEKLFF. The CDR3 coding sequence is TGTGCCTCCAAGGGGCAGGGAGGTGAAAAACTGTTTTTT.